These 17 T cell receptor beta chains originate from one sample sequenced in a study of blood T cell repertoires in COVID-19. Only in-frame clones appear in the TCRdb table, and some are missing; sequencing was by immunoSEQ multiplex PCR. The sample contains 60,000 to 75,000 clones, more than 55% of which appear only once. Sequencing was done on a sample of PBMCs or T cells enriched from blood (not recorded which). The receptor set was obtained from a woman aged 55 to 70 who had been exposed to COVID-19.

The table lists this clone with many counts. The chain couples TRBV2 to TRBJ1-2; tentative D call: TRBD1 (5 bases). The germline V and J ends were trimmed by 3 bases and 4 bases, with 6 bases remaining between them. The CDR3 extends over 12 amino acids. From germline, CDR1 is SNHLY and CDR2 FYNNEI. The CDR3 DNA is TGTGCCAGCAGTGACGGGGGCTATGGCTACACCTTC. As protein: CASSDGGYGYTF.

V is TRBV12-3 or TRBV12-4 and J is TRBJ1-2; TRBD1 matches at 9 bases. CDR3 length: 13 amino acids. With V trimmed by 4 bases and J by 7 bases, 4 bases remained unmatched. The CDR3 DNA is TGTGCCAGCAGTTCCATACAGGGGGCTGGCTACACCTTC. Protein sequence: CASSSIQGAGYTF.

The chain links TRBV6-4 to TRBJ1-1; no firm D call. Germline CDR1 and CDR2: MRHNA and SNTAGT. CDR3 size: 13 residues. V was clipped by 3 bases and J by 2 bases, with 7 bases between them. The CDR3 here is CASSDGFNTEAFF. CDR3 in DNA: TGTGCCAGCAGTGATGGCTTTAACACTGAAGCTTTCTTT.

This clone was recorded only once. The chain recombines TRBV28 with TRBJ2-7, with D tentatively TRBD2 (6 bases). The CDR3 extends over 13 amino acids. Germline V gene lookup returns CDR1 MDHEN and CDR2 SYDVKM. Trimming cost V 3 bases and J 6 bases, with 12 bases left between them. The CDR3 spells CASSLDGGGEQYF. CDR3 in DNA: TGTGCCAGCAGTTTGGATGGGGGAGGCGAGCAGTACTTC.

This clone appeared a single time. The chain is built from TRBV7-6 and TRBJ2-1; 8 bases line up with TRBD2. J was trimmed by 9 bases and V by 5 bases; bases with no gene match: 9. The germline gives CDR1 SGHVS, CDR2 FNYEAQ. The CDR3 is 14 residues long. Here the CDR3 reads CASSPRSAGAEQFF. The CDR3 nucleotides read TGTGCCAGCAGCCCCCGGTCAGCGGGAGCTGAGCAGTTCTTC.

The chain links TRBV2 to TRBJ2-5, with 11 bases that match TRBD1. The CDR3 runs to 17 residues. V lost 7 bases to trimming and J lost 3 bases; unmatched junction nucleotides: 13. CDR1 and CDR2 (germline): SNHLY, FYNNEI. The CDR3 nucleotides read TGTGCCAGCAAGGTCATCGGGGACAGGGGGGTCGAAGAGACCCAGTACTTC. This codes for CASKVIGDRGVEETQYF.

The genes are TRBV19 and TRBJ2-7; 8 bases agree with TRBD2. CDR1 is LNHDA, CDR2 SQIVND, per germline (reference sequence). CDR3 length: 14 residues. Trimming at V came to 8 bases and at J to 1 base, leaving 7 bases not matched to a gene. The CDR3 DNA follows: TGTGCCAGTCGTGAGGCGGGAGGATCCTACGAGCAGTACTTC. Residues: CASREAGGSYEQYF.

Only a few counts were recorded for this clone. In the same sample, other DNA sequences code for this CDR3. The J gene is TRBJ1-1, the V gene TRBV28, with D unclear. V was shortened by 1 base and J by 5 bases, with 8 bases between the two germline ends. The CDR3 contains 13 residues. Germline V gene sequence: CDR1 MDHEN, CDR2 SYDVKM. The CDR3 nucleotides are TGTGCCAGCAGTTTATCATCGGGGACTGAAGCTTTCTTT. Translating it yields CASSLSSGTEAFF.

The V call is TRBV11-2, the J call TRBJ1-2, with D perhaps matching TRBD1 (6 bases). Germline V gives CDR1 SGHAT, CDR2 FQNNGV. The ends were cut back, 5 bases at V and 6 bases at J, with 16 bases in the middle. The CDR3 sequence is 14 residues long. The CDR3 sequence: CASSPPGQRNGYTF. CDR3 coding DNA: TGTGCCAGCAGCCCCCCAGGACAGAGGAATGGCTACACCTTC.

This clone was seen just once. The chain has TRBV6-1 and TRBJ1-5, with unresolved D. Trimming pared 4 bases from V and 0 bases from J, leaving 13 bases between. Germline CDR1 is MNHNS and CDR2 is SASEGT. CDR3 length equals 16 residues. As DNA, the CDR3 is TGTGCCAGCAGTGGGGTACGGGAGATTAGCAATCAGCCCCAGCATTTT. It codes for CASSGVREISNQPQHF.

The chain links TRBV30 to TRBJ1-5; 7 nucleotides agree with TRBD1. The trim removed 0 bases at V and 4 bases at J, leaving 0 bases unmatched. Germline-derived CDR1 and CDR2 are GTSNPN and SVGIG (reference sequence). The CDR3 length is 13 residues. CDR3 DNA sequence: TGTGCCTGGAGTGTACAGGGGAATCAGCCCCAGCATTTT. Translation: CAWSVQGNQPQHF.

CDR3 bases: TGTGCCAGCAGCCCCGGGACAGACTACGAGCAGTACTTC. This codes for CASSPGTDYEQYF. V usage is TRBV6-5 and J usage is TRBJ2-7, with 7 bases fitting TRBD1. In germline, CDR1 is MNHEY, CDR2 SVGAGI. The V and J ends lost 6 bases and 3 bases, in that order; junction bases with no gene match: 5. CDR3 length: 13 residues.

The chain has TRBV30 and TRBJ1-1; perhaps TRBD1 as D (6 bases). Germline V lookup: CDR1 GTSNPN, CDR2 SVGIG (reference sequence). This CDR3 is built from 16 residues. V shed 4 bases and J shed 0 bases, with 18 bases lying between them. CDR3 sequence reads: CAWKEQGRIMNTEAFF. In DNA, the CDR3 is TGTGCCTGGAAGGAGCAGGGGAGAATCATGAACACTGAAGCTTTCTTT.

This clone was detected a few times. The chain uses TRBV9 and TRBJ2-2; 11 bases are a match to TRBD2. This CDR3 comprises 15 residues. Germline CDR1 and CDR2: SGDLS and YYNGEE. V lost 4 bases to trimming and J lost 4 bases; unmatched junction nucleotides: 3. In nucleotides, the CDR3 is TGTGCCAGCAGCTTACTAGCGGGAGCCACCGGGGAGCTGTTTTTT. Protein product: CASSLLAGATGELFF. Combining the CDR3 with reference TRBV9 and TRBJ2-2 gives the whole variable domain DSGVTQTPKHLITATGQRVTLRCSPRSGDLSVYWYQQSLDQGLQFLIQYYNGEERAKGNILERFSAQQFPDLHSELNLSSLELGDSALYFCASSLLAGATGELFFGEGSRLTVL.

The chain recombines TRBV5-1 with TRBJ1-4, with 11 bases matching TRBD1. Trimming cost V 4 bases and J 0 bases; bases outside gene matches: 5. The length of the CDR3 is 17 residues. Germline V CDR1 and CDR2: SGHRS, YFSETQ. The CDR3 is CASSPGQGAATNEKLFF. In nucleotides, the CDR3 is TGCGCCAGCAGCCCTGGACAGGGGGCGGCAACTAATGAAAAACTGTTTTTT.

This rearrangement joins TRBV4-1 to TRBJ1-5, with D perhaps TRBD1 (5 bases). With 2 bases removed from V and 7 bases from J, the gap between germline ends came to 15 bases. The germline CDR1 and CDR2 sequences are MGHRA and YSYEKL. The CDR3 consists of 15 residues. The CDR3 protein is CASSQWWGAEQPQHF. CDR3 in DNA: TGCGCCAGCAGCCAATGGTGGGGCGCAGAGCAGCCCCAGCATTTT.

CDR3 DNA: TGTGCCAGCAGACCTACAGGGGTTGGGCGGCCCCAGCATTTT. Residues: CASRPTGVGRPQHF. This chain connects TRBV28 to TRBJ1-5; 7 bases map to TRBD1. The CDR3 length is 14 residues. The germline V gene encodes CDR1 MDHEN and CDR2 SYDVKM. The J segment lost 9 bases and the V segment lost 6 bases, leaving 11 bases of the junction unmatched.